This is a list of T cell receptor beta chains from one sample in a study of beta chain features in type 1 diabetes. This table comes from immunoSEQ multiplex PCR, and its TCRdb copy is limited to in-frame clones, with some not included. The repertoire consists of about 900,000 clones, with about 17% occurring once and the leading ten covering 0.023%. The specimen sequenced was naive CD4+ T cells from blood. These receptor sequences come from a woman aged 18-29 years in good health. Each CDR3 is given with its conserved first and last residue. The D gene is left open where the match is weak. Clone size appears in some rows only: once, few, many, or a class for an expanded clone.

clone size: .; V gene: TRBV7-9; D gene: .; J gene: TRBJ2-7; CDR3 DNA: TGTGCCAGCAGCTCTCCCTCAACCTACGAGCAGTACTTC; CDR3 protein: CASSSPSTYEQYF
clone size: .; V gene: TRBV28; D gene: TRBD2; J gene: TRBJ2-1; CDR3 DNA: TGTGCCAGCAGCTATCTAGCGGGAGGATACAATGAGCAGTTCTTC; CDR3 protein: CASSYLAGGYNEQFF
clone size: .; V gene: TRBV5-1; D gene: .; J gene: TRBJ2-1; CDR3 DNA: TGCGCCAGCAGGAAAACTAGCATTCGAGATGAGCAGTTCTTC; CDR3 protein: CASRKTSIRDEQFF
clone size: .; V gene: TRBV27; D gene: .; J gene: TRBJ2-5; CDR3 DNA: TGTGCCAGCAGTTCCGCCAGGGGACGCGAGACCCAGTACTTC; CDR3 protein: CASSSARGRETQYF
clone size: few; V gene: TRBV4-2; D gene: .; J gene: TRBJ2-7; CDR3 DNA: TGTGCCAGCAGCCAAGATTTTGGAGCCTACGAGCAGTACTTC; CDR3 protein: CASSQDFGAYEQYF
clone size: .; V gene: TRBV7-9; D gene: .; J gene: TRBJ1-2; CDR3 DNA: TGTGCCAGCAGCGCCGGTTTGGACGGAAGAAAGGCTTCCTATGGCTACACCTTC; CDR3 protein: CASSAGLDGRKASYGYTF
clone size: few; V gene: TRBV7-3; D gene: .; J gene: TRBJ2-6; CDR3 DNA: TGTGCCAGCAGCTGGACAGCCTCTGGGGCCAACGTCCTGACTTTC; CDR3 protein: CASSWTASGANVLTF
clone size: .; V gene: TRBV9; D gene: TRBD2; J gene: TRBJ2-5; CDR3 DNA: TGTGCCAGCGGACTAGCGGGAGGGCCGCTAGAGACCCAGTACTTC; CDR3 protein: CASGLAGGPLETQYF
clone size: .; V gene: TRBV6-6; D gene: .; J gene: TRBJ2-4; CDR3 DNA: TGTGCCAGCAGTTTCTTAGGGGACATTCAGTACTTC; CDR3 protein: CASSFLGDIQYF
clone size: .; V gene: TRBV2; D gene: .; J gene: TRBJ1-6; CDR3 DNA: TGTGCCAGCGGCTGGACGAACTATAATTCACCCCTCCACTTT; CDR3 protein: CASGWTNYNSPLHF
clone size: few; V gene: TRBV10-3; D gene: .; J gene: TRBJ2-3; CDR3 DNA: TGTGCCATCACCGCGGGGATGTATCGAAGAGGGAACACAGATACGCAGTATTTT; CDR3 protein: CAITAGMYRRGNTDTQYF
clone size: few; V gene: TRBV27; D gene: .; J gene: TRBJ2-5; CDR3 DNA: TGTGCCAGCAGTTCCATCCGCCGACAGGCCCAAGAGACCCAGTACTTC; CDR3 protein: CASSSIRRQAQETQYF
clone size: .; V gene: TRBV2; D gene: TRBD1; J gene: TRBJ2-7; CDR3 DNA: TGTGCCAGCAGATGGACAGGGGGTTCCTACGAGCAGTACTTC; CDR3 protein: CASRWTGGSYEQYF
clone size: few; V gene: TRBV28; D gene: .; J gene: TRBJ2-2; CDR3 DNA: TGTGCCAGCAGTTTTGCGGGGACGACCGGGGAGCTGTTTTTT; CDR3 protein: CASSFAGTTGELFF